This T cell receptor beta chain derives from a study of blood T cells in healthy people across ages. There are many counts of this clonotype. It was with a sample-barcoded 5' primer and a J-beta primer mix that a second PCR of roughly 7 to 12 cycles was run. TCRdb reprocessed the 5' RACE reads with MiXCR, giving one entry per CDR3 protein. The sample lists around 870,000 distinct CDR3 sequences; 29% were seen once. The V end was cut by 0 bases, the J end by 3 bases, with 4 bases between. Germline-derived CDR1 and CDR2 are SGHNT and YYREEE (reference sequence). The CDR3 is 13 amino acids. The authors isolated at least 7 million PBMCs per sample.

The rearrangement uses TRBV5-4 and TRBJ2-1; D gene uncertain. The clonotype was recovered from a woman older than 75 in good health. The sample consisted of blood. CDR3 in DNA: TGTGCCAGCAGCTTGGAGAACTACAATGAGCAGTTCTTC. Translating it yields CASSLENYNEQFF. The full variable domain, its missing parts supplied by reference TRBV5-4 and TRBJ2-1, is ETGVTQSPTHLIKTRGQQVTLRCSSQSGHNTVSWYQQALGQGPQFIFQYYREEENGRGNFPPRFSGLQFPNYSSELNVNALELDDSALYLCASSLENYNEQFFGPGTRLTVL.